This T cell receptor beta chain was profiled in a study of CD8+ T cells in alopecia areata. Turning to the study itself: The authors scored treated patients' severity by affected scalp percentage. Regarding the study as a whole: Amid tofacitinib therapy, many expanded lesional clones stayed present in scalp and blood. Normal scalp showed lower clonality than lesional scalp, especially alopecia totalis/universalis.

The CDR3 contains 14 residues. The V gene end was trimmed by 8 bases and the J gene end by 4 bases; junction bases not matched to a gene: 10. The germline gives CDR1 LGHNA, CDR2 YNFKEQ. With regard to this clone: No antigen is known for it.

Specified treatment: oral pan-JAK inhibitor, 5-10 mg twice daily. Sampling of alopecia areata patients yielded lesional scalp punch biopsies as well as peripheral blood. Extracted RNA was reverse transcribed into cDNA, the sequencing template. Clones were sequenced by immunoSEQ multiplex PCR, and TCRdb holds only the in-frame ones, with some missing. The sample carries 250,000 to 350,000 clones, about 60% recorded once. The chain joins TRBV4-2 to TRBJ1-1, with 7 bases identical to TRBD1. This TCR was sampled from a human donor with alopecia areata. Sequenced here: CD4+ T cells sorted from blood, sampled between weeks 51 and 54, from a patient treated with tofacitinib. In DNA, the CDR3 is TGTGCCAGCCGCTCTTCGGGACAGCTCACTGAAGCTTTCTTT. Translating gives CASRSSGQLTEAFF.